This TCR beta chain was recorded in a study of beta chain features in type 1 diabetes. As to this clone: Antigen unknown.

Study-wide points: Shortening that was moderate but significant affected the TCRB CDR3s of Type 1 diabetes patients in all four CD4+ subsets. Patients with type 1 diabetes carried fewer insertions and had more deletions at their VDJ junctions.

Cells sorted by CD45RO/CCR7/CD25/CD127/CD95/CD27 comprised CD4+ naive, central memory, regulatory and stem cell-like memory cells. TCRB transcripts that were expressed got sequenced, as all of the isolated RNA had been reverse transcribed. Profiling relied on immunoSEQ multiplex PCR, and the TCRdb table lists in-frame clones only, not all of them. This sample has 130,000 to 150,000 clones, with about a tenth found just once. Material for sequencing was central memory CD4+ T cells from blood. The clonotype was recovered from a man aged 18 to 29 in good health.

CDR3 sequence reads: CASSLLAGGLETQYF. CDR3 coding DNA: TGTGCCAGCAGCTTACTAGCGGGGGGGCTGGAGACCCAGTACTTC. This sequence joins TRBV7-2 and TRBJ2-5; 12 nucleotides line up with TRBD2. This CDR3 contains 15 residues. V lost 2 bases and J lost 5; bases outside the gene matches: 3. Germline CDR1 SGHTA, CDR2 FQGNSA.